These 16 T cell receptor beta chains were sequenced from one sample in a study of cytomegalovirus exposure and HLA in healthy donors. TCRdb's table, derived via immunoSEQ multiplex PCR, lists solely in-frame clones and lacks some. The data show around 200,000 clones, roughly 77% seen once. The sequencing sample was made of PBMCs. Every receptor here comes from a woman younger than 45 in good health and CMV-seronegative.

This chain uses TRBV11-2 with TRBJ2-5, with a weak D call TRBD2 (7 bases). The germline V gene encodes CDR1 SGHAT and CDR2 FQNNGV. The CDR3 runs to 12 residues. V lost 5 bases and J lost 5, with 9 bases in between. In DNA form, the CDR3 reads TGTGCCAGCAGCGCGGGGGCCGAGACCCAGTACTTC. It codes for CASSAGAETQYF.

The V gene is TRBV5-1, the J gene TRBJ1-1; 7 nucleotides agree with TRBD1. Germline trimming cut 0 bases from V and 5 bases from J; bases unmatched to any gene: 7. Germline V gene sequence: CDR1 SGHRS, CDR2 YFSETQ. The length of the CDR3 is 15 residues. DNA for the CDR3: TGCGCCAGCAGCTTGGCCACAGGGGTCGGGACTGAAGCTTTCTTT. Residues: CASSLATGVGTEAFF.

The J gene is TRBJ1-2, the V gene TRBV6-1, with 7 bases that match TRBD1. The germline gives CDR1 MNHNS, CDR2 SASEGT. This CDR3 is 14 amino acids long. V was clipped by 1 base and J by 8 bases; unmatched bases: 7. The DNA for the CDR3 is TGTGCCAGCAGTGAAGAGACAGGGTTAGGAGGCTACACCTTC. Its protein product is CASSEETGLGGYTF.

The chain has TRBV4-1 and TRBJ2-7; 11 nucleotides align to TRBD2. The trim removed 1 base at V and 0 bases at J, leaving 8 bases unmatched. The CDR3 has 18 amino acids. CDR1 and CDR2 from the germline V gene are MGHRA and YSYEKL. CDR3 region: CASSQAPSGGPSSYEQYF. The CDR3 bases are TGCGCCAGCAGCCAAGCCCCTAGCGGGGGGCCGAGCTCCTACGAGCAGTACTTC.

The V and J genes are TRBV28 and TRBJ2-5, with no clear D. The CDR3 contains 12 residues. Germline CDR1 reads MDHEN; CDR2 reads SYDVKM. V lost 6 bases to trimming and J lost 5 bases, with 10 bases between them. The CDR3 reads CASRRGGETQYF. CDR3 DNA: TGTGCCAGCAGGAGAGGTGGGGAGACCCAGTACTTC.

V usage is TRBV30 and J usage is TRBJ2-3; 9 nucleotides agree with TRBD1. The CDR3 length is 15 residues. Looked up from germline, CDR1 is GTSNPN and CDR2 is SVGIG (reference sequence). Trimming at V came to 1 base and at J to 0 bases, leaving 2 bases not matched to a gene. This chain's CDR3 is CAWSADRGSTDTQYF. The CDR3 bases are TGTGCCTGGAGTGCCGACAGGGGGAGCACAGATACGCAGTATTTT.

In DNA, the CDR3 is TGTGCCAGCAGTCCAATTTCGGGAGTCTACGAGCAGTACTTC. This encodes CASSPISGVYEQYF. The gene calls are TRBV28 and TRBJ2-7, with D maybe TRBD2 (6 bases). V lost 5 bases and J 3 bases, leaving 14 bases between the germline ends. This CDR3 is built from 14 residues. Germline assignment: CDR1 MDHEN and CDR2 SYDVKM.

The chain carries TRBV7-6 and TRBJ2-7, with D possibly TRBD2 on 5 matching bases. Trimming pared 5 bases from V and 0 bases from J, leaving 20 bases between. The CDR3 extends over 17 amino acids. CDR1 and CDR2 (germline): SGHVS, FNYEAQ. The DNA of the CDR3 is TGTGCCAGCAGCACGCGGACTGGGAATGTGAGCTCCTACGAGCAGTACTTC. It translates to CASSTRTGNVSSYEQYF.

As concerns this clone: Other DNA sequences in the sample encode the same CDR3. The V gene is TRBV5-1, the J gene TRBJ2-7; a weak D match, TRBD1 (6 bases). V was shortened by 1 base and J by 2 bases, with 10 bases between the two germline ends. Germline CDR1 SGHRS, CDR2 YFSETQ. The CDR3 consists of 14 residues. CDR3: CASSLNRAPYEQYF. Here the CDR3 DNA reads TGCGCCAGCAGCTTGAACAGGGCCCCCTACGAGCAGTACTTC.

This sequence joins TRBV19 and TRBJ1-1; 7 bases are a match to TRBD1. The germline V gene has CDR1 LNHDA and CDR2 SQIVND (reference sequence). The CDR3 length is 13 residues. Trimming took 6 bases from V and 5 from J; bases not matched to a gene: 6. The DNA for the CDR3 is TGTGCCAGTAGAGTACAGGGGCGGACTGAAGCTTTCTTT. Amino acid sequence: CASRVQGRTEAFF.

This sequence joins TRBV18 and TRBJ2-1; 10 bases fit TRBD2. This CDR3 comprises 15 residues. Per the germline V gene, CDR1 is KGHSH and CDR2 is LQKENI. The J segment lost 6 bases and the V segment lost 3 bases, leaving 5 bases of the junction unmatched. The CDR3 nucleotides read TGTGCCAGCTCACCCGGACTAGCGGAAATCAATGAGCAGTTCTTC. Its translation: CASSPGLAEINEQFF.

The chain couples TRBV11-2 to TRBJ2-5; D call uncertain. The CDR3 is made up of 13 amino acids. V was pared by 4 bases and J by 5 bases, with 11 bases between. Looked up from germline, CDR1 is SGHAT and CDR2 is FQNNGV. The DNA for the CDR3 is TGTGCCAGCAGCTCCGGTCCGAGGGAGACCCAGTACTTC. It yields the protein CASSSGPRETQYF.

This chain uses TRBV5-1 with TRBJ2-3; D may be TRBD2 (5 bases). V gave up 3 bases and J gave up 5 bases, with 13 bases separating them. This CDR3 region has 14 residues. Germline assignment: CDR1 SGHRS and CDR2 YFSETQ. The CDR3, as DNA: TGCGCCAGCAGCTGGACTGGACCGCGAGATACGCAGTATTTT. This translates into CASSWTGPRDTQYF. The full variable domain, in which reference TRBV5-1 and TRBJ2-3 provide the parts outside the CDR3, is KAGVTQTPRYLIKTRGQQVTLSCSPISGHRSVSWYQQTPGQGLQFLFEYFSETQRNKGNFPGRFSGRQFSNSRSEMNVSTLELGDSALYLCASSWTGPRDTQYFGPGTRLTVL.

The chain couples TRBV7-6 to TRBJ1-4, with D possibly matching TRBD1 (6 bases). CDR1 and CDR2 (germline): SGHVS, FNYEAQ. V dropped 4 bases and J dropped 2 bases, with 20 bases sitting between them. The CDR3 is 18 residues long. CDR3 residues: CASSSGQGFFMTNEKLFF. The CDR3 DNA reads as TGTGCCAGCAGCTCGGGGCAGGGGTTTTTTATGACTAATGAAAAACTGTTTTTT. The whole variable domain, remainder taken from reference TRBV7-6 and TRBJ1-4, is GAGVSQSPRYKVTKRGQDVALRCDPISGHVSLYWYRQALGQGPEFLTYFNYEAQQDKSGLPNDRFSAERPEGSISTLTIQRTEQRDSAMYRCASSSGQGFFMTNEKLFFGSGTQLSVL.

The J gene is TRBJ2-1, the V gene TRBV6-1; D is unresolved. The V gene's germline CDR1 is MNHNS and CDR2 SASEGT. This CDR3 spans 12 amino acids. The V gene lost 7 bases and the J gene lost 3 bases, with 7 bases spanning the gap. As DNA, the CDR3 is TGTGCCAGCATTAGACTCTACAATGAGCAGTTCTTC. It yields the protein CASIRLYNEQFF.

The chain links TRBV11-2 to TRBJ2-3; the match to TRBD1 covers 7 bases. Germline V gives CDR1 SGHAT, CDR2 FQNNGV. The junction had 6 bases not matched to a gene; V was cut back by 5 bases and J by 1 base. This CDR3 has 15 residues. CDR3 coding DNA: TGTGCCAGCAGCCCACAGGGGCTCCGCACAGATACGCAGTATTTT. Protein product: CASSPQGLRTDTQYF.